The TCR beta chain described here comes from a study of tumor-infiltrating lymphocytes in primary liver carcinoma. Overall study findings and caveats: A fraction of only about 8-25% of top clones appeared in all five tumor regions. When set against blood, tumors had a significantly higher top-250-clone fraction (p = 0.039). Tumor-adjacent and tumor-blood pairs showed less overlap than tumor region pairs.

Researchers generated TCR beta cDNA from approximately 520 ng of total RNA, relying on a constant-region primer. Generation of the TCR beta libraries relied on three nested multiplex PCR rounds using slightly modified ARM-PCR. Two initial PCR rounds of ten to eleven cycles each paired TRBV1-TRBV30 forward primers with a C-beta reverse primer. MiXCR, applied by TCRdb to the multiplex PCR reads, yields one record per CDR3 protein. The repertoire consists of some 180,000 distinct CDR3 sequences, with approximately 86% occurring once and the leading ten covering around 18%. Germline V gives CDR1 MNHEY, CDR2 SVGEGT. The CDR3 runs 17 residues. The tissue used was unsorted bulk material of roughly 17-34 mg. RNA and DNA were co-extracted from it with the AllPrep DNA/RNA mini kit. Note on this clonotype: Its matching antigen is unknown. The junction departs from the called germline gene at one end, perhaps through a read error.

The sequence came from a man in his forties with primary liver carcinoma and hepatitis B virus infection. Material: tumor tissue from primary liver carcinoma. The V and J genes are TRBV6-2 or TRBV6-3 and TRBJ1-5; D might be TRBD1 (6 bases). The CDR3 region is CASSPPAAGASNQPQHF. CDR3 nucleotide sequence: TGTGCCAGCAGCCCACCGGCCGCGGGGGCCAGCAATCAGCCTCAGCATTTT.